The 29 T cell receptor beta chains reported below all come from one sample, sequenced in a study of Ad26.COV2.S vaccination and SARS-CoV-2 variants. This table comes from immunoSEQ multiplex PCR, and its TCRdb copy is limited to in-frame clones, with some not included. The table lists about 680,000 clones, approximately 88% of them singletons. Treatment: 15 to 20 received Ad26.COV2.S at low or high dose, single or two shots; about 5 received placebo; per-sample allocation not given. All samples were drawn on day 63, counting from the first vaccine or placebo injection. The material sequenced was peripheral blood, taken in a trial of Ad26.COV2.S vaccine versus placebo. These receptors all come from a person aged 18 to 65 who received the Ad26.COV2.S COVID-19 vaccine or a placebo.

Concerning this clone itself: A read error may account for a junction end that differs from germline. The chain employs TRBV7-9 and TRBJ2-2; 7 nucleotides match TRBD1. The CDR3 loop spans 14 amino acids. CDR1 is SEHNR and CDR2 is FQNEAQ in the germline V gene (reference sequence). CDR3 region: CASRLDRAAGELFF. CDR3 nucleotide sequence: TGTGCCAGCAGATTAGACAGGGCTGCCGGGGAGCTGTTTTTT.

V usage is TRBV7-2 and J usage is TRBJ2-1; 8 nucleotides line up with TRBD1. Trimming removed 5 bases from V and 7 bases from J; junction bases left unmatched: 4. CDR1 SGHTA and CDR2 FQGNSA come from the germline V gene. This CDR3 has 13 residues. CDR3 protein: CASSGQGRNEQFF. CDR3 nucleotides: TGTGCCAGCAGCGGACAGGGAAGAAATGAGCAGTTCTTC.

V and J are TRBV5-4 and TRBJ2-7; TRBD1 agrees at 7 bases. The J segment lost 1 base and the V segment lost 3 bases, leaving 4 bases of the junction unmatched. Germline CDR1 SGHNT, CDR2 YYREEE (reference sequence). The CDR3 length is 14 residues. This CDR3 reads CASSWTGISYEQYF. As DNA, the CDR3 is TGTGCCAGCAGCTGGACAGGAATATCCTACGAGCAGTACTTC.

J is TRBJ2-3 and V is TRBV27; TRBD2 agrees at 7 bases. Germline lookup yields CDR1 MNHEY and CDR2 SMNVEV (reference sequence). The V segment lost 3 bases and the J segment 3 bases; nucleotides outside the gene matches: 6. The length of the CDR3 is 15 residues. Here the CDR3 DNA reads TGTGCCAGCAGTTTCCAGCGGGATCGGACAGATACGCAGTATTTT. Protein product: CASSFQRDRTDTQYF.

This clone has just one count. The genes are TRBV5-4 and TRBJ2-1; a possible D gene is TRBD2 (5 bases). This CDR3 is built from 16 residues. In germline, CDR1 is SGHNT, CDR2 YYREEE (reference sequence). Trimming removed 0 bases from V and 3 bases from J, with 13 bases in between. The CDR3 DNA sequence: TGTGCCAGCAGCTTGGGTAGCGCTGCCAACTACAATGAGCAGTTCTTC. It codes for CASSLGSAANYNEQFF.

The chain is built from TRBV21-1 and TRBJ2-5; whether TRBD1, the table's D call, matches the DNA was not checked. TRBV21-1 is marked as a pseudogene. The CDR3 extends over 15 amino acids. The CDR3 DNA reads TGTGCCAGCAGCCCGGGACAGGGATCCCAAGAGACCCAGTACTTC. It encodes CASSPGQGSQETQYF.

V usage is TRBV12-5 and J usage is TRBJ1-3; 7 nucleotides align to TRBD1. Germline loops: CDR1 LGHNT, CDR2 FRNRAP. Trimming took 3 bases from V and 1 from J; bases not matched to a gene: 18. CDR3 length: 20 amino acids. The CDR3 loop reads CASGFLLSDRERRSGNTIYF. In DNA form, the CDR3 reads TGTGCTAGTGGTTTTTTACTTAGCGACAGGGAAAGGAGGTCTGGAAACACCATATATTTT.

J is TRBJ2-2 and V is TRBV27; D uncertain. The CDR3 is made up of 13 amino acids. Germline CDR1 reads MNHEY; CDR2 reads SMNVEV (reference sequence). Trimming left V 1 base short and J 6 bases short, with 6 bases between. The CDR3 protein is CASSLWGAGELFF. For the CDR3, the DNA is TGTGCCAGCAGTTTATGGGGTGCCGGGGAGCTGTTTTTT.

The rearrangement joins TRBV6-2 or TRBV6-3 to TRBJ1-6, with TRBD1 matching over 7 bases. The CDR3 is 14 amino acids. Trimming at V came to 2 bases and at J to 17 bases, leaving 12 bases not matched to a gene. CDR1 is MNHEY and CDR2 is SVGEGT in the germline V gene. The CDR3 DNA is TGTGCCAGCAGTTACGACCCGACAGGGTTGGTTGTCCACTTT. This gives the protein CASSYDPTGLVVHF.

This chain joins TRBV7-9 and TRBJ1-1; D not resolved. V lost 4 bases, J lost 6 bases, and 12 bases lay in between. There are 13 residues in the CDR3. The V gene's germline CDR1 is SEHNR and CDR2 FQNEAQ (reference sequence). CDR3 protein: CASSSPPVAEAFF. CDR3 coding DNA: TGTGCCAGCAGCTCCCCCCCGGTGGCTGAAGCTTTCTTT.

Concerning this clone itself: At one end the junction does not follow the germline gene, possibly because of a read error. The gene calls are TRBV30 and TRBJ2-3; D call uncertain. Per germline, CDR1 GTSNPN and CDR2 SVGIG (reference sequence). The CDR3 is 13 residues long. The CDR3 loop is CAWSSASRDTQYF. CDR3 coding DNA: TGTGCCTGGAGTTCGGCCAGCAGAGATACGCAGTATTTT.

This chain links TRBV7-2 with TRBJ2-5; 10 nucleotides line up with TRBD2. The length of the CDR3 is 16 residues. Losses at the gene ends were 1 base for V and 5 bases for J; bases not matched to a gene: 7. CDR1 and CDR2 (germline): SGHTA, FQGNSA. The CDR3 DNA sequence: TGTGCCAGCAGCTTAGAGGGAGCGGGGGGGCCGGAGACCCAGTACTTC. It translates to CASSLEGAGGPETQYF.

The J gene is TRBJ2-7, the V gene TRBV30, with D unclear. The germline CDR1 and CDR2 sequences are GTSNPN and SVGIG (reference sequence). Trimming cost V 2 bases and J 6 bases, with 17 bases left between them. The CDR3 has 14 amino acids. The CDR3 DNA reads as TGTGCCTGGAGTCACCTCTTAGGGAATGGCGAGCAGTACTTC. As protein: CAWSHLLGNGEQYF.

This clone has a single count. V is TRBV10-1 and J is TRBJ2-3; TRBD2 matches at 12 bases. CDR1 and CDR2 from the germline V gene are WNHNN and SYGVQD (reference sequence). V lost 8 bases, J lost 1 base, and 1 base stayed unmatched. The CDR3 has 14 residues. CDR3 in amino acids: CASSSGRGTDTQYF. Here the CDR3 DNA reads TGCGCCAGCTCTAGCGGGAGGGGCACAGATACGCAGTATTTT.

The chain carries TRBV3-1 (or the pseudogene TRBV3-2) and TRBJ1-1, with a weak D call TRBD1 (5 bases). This CDR3 comprises 15 residues. Germline V gene lookup returns CDR1 LGHDT and CDR2 YNNKEL (reference sequence). Trimming pared 0 bases from V and 2 bases from J, leaving 10 bases between. CDR3: CASSQEDMGNTEAFF. The CDR3, as DNA: TGTGCCAGCAGCCAAGAGGACATGGGAAACACTGAAGCTTTCTTT.

CDR3 protein: CAWSVGRANTEAFF. DNA for the CDR3: TGTGCCTGGAGTGTAGGTAGGGCCAACACTGAAGCTTTCTTT. The chain joins TRBV30 to TRBJ1-1; D ambiguous. Per the germline V gene, CDR1 is GTSNPN and CDR2 is SVGIG (reference sequence). The CDR3 length is 14 residues. With 0 bases removed from V and 2 bases from J, the gap between germline ends came to 10 bases.

The V and J genes are TRBV6-5 and TRBJ2-5; D remains ambiguous. The CDR3 is 15 residues long. The V end was cut by 2 bases, the J end by 3 bases, with 13 bases between. Germline V gives CDR1 MNHEY, CDR2 SVGAGI. The CDR3 sequence: CASSYPCIEKETQYF. CDR3 DNA: TGTGCCAGCAGTTACCCCTGTATTGAGAAAGAGACCCAGTACTTC.

The table lists this clone with a count of one. The rearrangement joins TRBV5-1 to TRBJ1-1; 11 nucleotides match TRBD1. The CDR3 length is 16 residues. CDR1 and CDR2 from the germline V gene are SGHRS and YFSETQ. With 0 bases clipped from V and 8 bases from J, the junction kept 9 bases outside the gene matches. The CDR3 bases are TGCGCCAGCAGCTTGGCGGACAGGGGGCTCTCGACCGAAGCTTTCTTT. Translation gives CASSLADRGLSTEAFF. Full variable domain (remainder filled in from reference TRBV5-1 and TRBJ1-1): KAGVTQTPRYLIKTRGQQVTLSCSPISGHRSVSWYQQTPGQGLQFLFEYFSETQRNKGNFPGRFSGRQFSNSRSEMNVSTLELGDSALYLCASSLADRGLSTEAFFGQGTRLTVV.

This clone was seen a single time. The chain joins TRBV7-2 to TRBJ2-7, with 9 bases aligning to TRBD2. J gave up 3 bases and V 5 bases, and 5 bases lay outside the gene matches. The length of the CDR3 is 14 residues. The germline V gene encodes CDR1 SGHTA and CDR2 FQGNSA. CDR3 in amino acids: CASSPGLAFYEQYF. CDR3 nucleotide sequence: TGTGCCAGCAGCCCGGGACTAGCCTTCTACGAGCAGTACTTC.

The count of this clone is one. Other DNA variants within this sample encode the same CDR3. The rearrangement uses TRBV6-5 and TRBJ1-3; weak D call: TRBD1 (6 bases). In germline, CDR1 is MNHEY, CDR2 SVGAGI. The CDR3 consists of 15 residues. The V end lost 5 bases, the J end lost 0 bases, and 11 bases lay between the germline ends. CDR3: CASSRQGISGNTIYF. The CDR3 DNA follows: TGTGCCAGCAGTCGTCAGGGGATCTCTGGAAACACCATATATTTT.

This clone was counted once. The rearrangement joins TRBV19 to TRBJ1-4; no clear D. The CDR3 totals 10 residues. Trimming pared 11 bases from V and 5 bases from J, leaving 6 bases between. Looked up from germline, CDR1 is LNHDA and CDR2 is SQIVND (reference sequence). The CDR3 sequence: CAVGNEKLFF. The CDR3 DNA follows: TGTGCCGTGGGAAATGAAAAACTGTTTTTT. Drawing the rest from reference TRBV19 and TRBJ1-4, the complete variable domain is DGGITQSPKYLFRKEGQNVTLSCEQNLNHDAMYWYRQDPGQGLRLIYYSQIVNDFQKGDIAEGYSVSREKKESFPLTVTSAQKNPTAFYLCAVGNEKLFFGSGTQLSVL.

This clone was found a few times. Additional DNA sequences in this sample encode the identical CDR3. The chain has TRBV19 and TRBJ1-5; TRBD1 matches 12 bases. CDR1 and CDR2 from the germline V gene are LNHDA and SQIVND (reference sequence). This CDR3 is built from 15 residues. V lost 3 bases, J lost 5 bases, and 2 bases stayed unmatched. This CDR3 reads CASSIGTGGYQPQHF. In nucleotides, the CDR3 is TGTGCCAGTAGTATCGGGACAGGGGGCTATCAGCCCCAGCATTTT.

The genes are TRBV7-9 and TRBJ1-1; D is perhaps TRBD1 (5 bases). CDR3 length equals 13 residues. CDR1 and CDR2 from the germline V gene are SEHNR and FQNEAQ (reference sequence). The V end lost 3 bases, the J end lost 9 bases, and 14 bases lay between the germline ends. CDR3 nucleotide sequence: TGTGCCAGCAGCTTCGAGGGGCCCCTGCAAGCTTTCTTT. Amino acid sequence: CASSFEGPLQAFF.

CDR3 residues: CATSMNTEAFF. CDR3 nucleotide sequence: TGTGCTACAAGCATGAACACTGAAGCTTTCTTT. The chain has TRBV19 and TRBJ1-1; D gene unclear. The CDR3 extends over 11 amino acids. The V gene's germline CDR1 is LNHDA and CDR2 SQIVND (reference sequence).

The V gene is TRBV9, the J gene TRBJ2-7; 7 positions match TRBD1. CDR1 SGDLS and CDR2 YYNGEE come from the germline V gene. J was trimmed by 3 bases and V by 4 bases; bases with no gene match: 7. The CDR3 is made up of 14 amino acids. DNA for the CDR3: TGTGCCAGCAGCCCCGGACAGGTGAACTACGAGCAGTACTTC. Amino acid sequence: CASSPGQVNYEQYF. Full variable domain (remainder filled in from reference TRBV9 and TRBJ2-7): DSGVTQTPKHLITATGQRVTLRCSPRSGDLSVYWYQQSLDQGLQFLIQYYNGEERAKGNILERFSAQQFPDLHSELNLSSLELGDSALYFCASSPGQVNYEQYFGPGTRLTVT.

The V gene is TRBV7-8, the J gene TRBJ2-7; maybe TRBD1 (6 bases). CDR3 length equals 14 residues. Germline CDR1 reads SGHVS; CDR2 reads FQNEAQ. The ends were cut back, 10 bases at V and 6 bases at J, with 22 bases in the middle. This chain's CDR3 is CATHHGVGASEQYF. The CDR3 region has the DNA TGTGCCACCCACCATGGGGTGGGGGCTAGCGAGCAGTACTTC.

The V call is TRBV15, the J call TRBJ2-1; 14 nucleotides match TRBD2. V gave up 5 bases and J gave up 4 bases; unmatched junction bases: 4. Germline CDR1 and CDR2: LNHNV and YYDKDF (reference sequence). The CDR3 spans 16 residues. In DNA, the CDR3 is TGTGCCACCAGCTCGCGGACTAGCGGGAGGTACAATGAGCAGTTCTTC. Protein sequence: CATSSRTSGRYNEQFF.

This chain uses TRBV5-1 with TRBJ1-6; 11 bases align to TRBD1. The V and J ends lost 4 bases and 5 bases, in that order; junction bases with no gene match: 5. Germline V gives CDR1 SGHRS, CDR2 YFSETQ. CDR3 length: 16 amino acids. This CDR3 reads CASSTGQGGHNSPLHF. CDR3 in DNA: TGCGCCAGCAGCACGGGACAGGGGGGCCATAATTCACCCCTCCACTTT. Full variable domain (missing parts from reference TRBV5-1 and TRBJ1-6): KAGVTQTPRYLIKTRGQQVTLSCSPISGHRSVSWYQQTPGQGLQFLFEYFSETQRNKGNFPGRFSGRQFSNSRSEMNVSTLELGDSALYLCASSTGQGGHNSPLHFGNGTRLTVT.

The rearrangement joins TRBV9 to TRBJ2-7; 7 nucleotides align to TRBD2. The CDR3 runs to 12 residues. Per germline, CDR1 SGDLS and CDR2 YYNGEE. Trimming cost V 3 bases and J 7 bases; bases outside gene matches: 4. CDR3 in amino acids: CASSAGLREQYF. DNA of the CDR3: TGTGCCAGCAGCGCGGGACTAAGGGAGCAGTACTTC.